A single sample gave rise to the 7 T cell receptor beta chains below, sequenced in a study of blood T cell repertoires in COVID-19. Only in-frame clones appear in the TCRdb table, and some are missing; sequencing was by immunoSEQ multiplex PCR. The sample shows some 200,000 clones, about four fifths of them seen only once. The sequenced sample was peripheral blood. All receptors come from a woman between 40 and 50 years old with acute or convalescent COVID-19.

The chain combines TRBV11-2 with TRBJ2-2; 14 nucleotides agree with TRBD2. Germline CDR1 is SGHAT and CDR2 is FQNNGV. The CDR3 consists of 17 residues. Trimming cost V 2 bases and J 4 bases; bases outside gene matches: 3. The CDR3 nucleotides are TGTGCCAGCAGCTTACTCGGACTAGCGGGAGGCACCGGGGAGCTGTTTTTT. Residues: CASSLLGLAGGTGELFF.

V gene TRBV13 combines with J gene TRBJ2-3; 9 nucleotides align to TRBD1. Germline trimming cut 5 bases from V and 0 bases from J; bases unmatched to any gene: 6. Germline-derived CDR1 and CDR2 are PRHDT and FYEKMQ (reference sequence). CDR3 size: 16 residues. The CDR3 region is CASSASGQGSTDTQYF. The CDR3 nucleotides read TGTGCCAGCAGCGCCTCGGGACAGGGTAGCACAGATACGCAGTATTTT. The full variable domain, with the rest looked up from reference TRBV13 and TRBJ2-3, is AAGVIQSPRHLIKEKRETATLKCYPIPRHDTVYWYQQGPGQDPQFLISFYEKMQSDKGSIPDRFSAQQFSDYHSELNMSSLELGDSALYFCASSASGQGSTDTQYFGPGTRLTVL.

The chain couples TRBV20-1 to TRBJ2-1, with 8 positions matching TRBD1. J lost 7 bases, V lost 3 bases, and 11 bases had no gene match. The CDR3 loop spans 15 amino acids. Germline loops: CDR1 DFQATT, CDR2 SNEGSKA (reference sequence). The CDR3 DNA follows: TGCAGTGCTAGTGGGGAGGACAGGGCTTGGAATGAGCAGTTCTTC. As protein: CSASGEDRAWNEQFF.

V gene TRBV5-4 combines with J gene TRBJ2-7; 9 positions agree with TRBD2. V trimming: 2 bases; J trimming: 5 bases; junction bases outside the gene matches: 14. Germline CDR1 reads SGHNT; CDR2 reads YYREEE (reference sequence). This CDR3 comprises 17 residues. The CDR3 loop is CASSLGWREGLVHEQYF. CDR3 bases: TGTGCCAGCAGCTTAGGTTGGCGGGAGGGCCTTGTCCACGAGCAGTACTTC.

The J gene is TRBJ2-6, the V gene TRBV9, with 7 bases fitting TRBD2. Germline values: CDR1 SGDLS, CDR2 YYNGEE. Trimming removed 1 base from V and 1 base from J; junction bases left unmatched: 5. CDR3 length: 17 residues. The CDR3, as DNA: TGTGCCAGCAGCGTACGGGGGGACCTTTCTGGGGCCAACGTCCTGACTTTC. This gives the protein CASSVRGDLSGANVLTF. The complete variable domain, with remaining parts taken from reference TRBV9 and TRBJ2-6, reads DSGVTQTPKHLITATGQRVTLRCSPRSGDLSVYWYQQSLDQGLQFLIQYYNGEERAKGNILERFSAQQFPDLHSELNLSSLELGDSALYFCASSVRGDLSGANVLTFGAGSRLTVL.

The chain couples TRBV13 to TRBJ2-1; D unresolved. With 6 bases removed from V and 0 bases from J, the gap between germline ends came to 15 bases. The CDR3 is made up of 16 amino acids. The germline V gene has CDR1 PRHDT and CDR2 FYEKMQ (reference sequence). CDR3 amino acids: CASSPLRSDSYNEQFF. DNA of the CDR3: TGTGCCAGCAGTCCCCTACGTAGTGACTCCTACAATGAGCAGTTCTTC.

This clone was counted once. The V gene is TRBV7-3, the J gene TRBJ2-2; tentative D call: TRBD1 (5 bases). V lost 2 bases and J lost 4, with 8 bases in between. The CDR3 consists of 14 residues. The germline V gene has CDR1 SGHTA and CDR2 FQGTGA. The CDR3: CASSLSGSTGELFF. DNA of the CDR3: TGTGCCAGCAGCTTATCAGGGTCCACCGGGGAGCTGTTTTTT.